In its sample, the clone carrying this T cell receptor beta chain was seen many times. Uncontrolled infection, other autoimmune disease, pregnancy or lactation led to exclusion. Amplified TCR beta CDR3 regions derived from RNA transcripts. First-round RT-PCR targeting the TCR CDR3 was performed with the HTBI primer set. In TCRdb, the multiplex PCR reads were re-called with MiXCR into one record per CDR3 protein. The table includes 300,000 to 450,000 distinct CDR3 sequences, about 14% detected once. The V gene lost 6 bases and the J gene lost 0 bases, with 9 bases spanning the gap. CDR1 is DFQATT, CDR2 SNEGSKA, per germline (reference sequence). The CDR3 contains 13 residues. This entry comes from a study of T cells in Graves' hyperthyroidism and ophthalmopathy.

Specimen: blood. This sequence joins TRBV20-1 and TRBJ2-4; no definite D call. The receptor's source is a woman between 55 and 75 years old with Graves' hyperthyroidism. Here the CDR3 reads CSALSLAKNIQYF. The CDR3 DNA sequence: TGCAGTGCCCTGTCGCTAGCCAAAAACATTCAGTACTTC.